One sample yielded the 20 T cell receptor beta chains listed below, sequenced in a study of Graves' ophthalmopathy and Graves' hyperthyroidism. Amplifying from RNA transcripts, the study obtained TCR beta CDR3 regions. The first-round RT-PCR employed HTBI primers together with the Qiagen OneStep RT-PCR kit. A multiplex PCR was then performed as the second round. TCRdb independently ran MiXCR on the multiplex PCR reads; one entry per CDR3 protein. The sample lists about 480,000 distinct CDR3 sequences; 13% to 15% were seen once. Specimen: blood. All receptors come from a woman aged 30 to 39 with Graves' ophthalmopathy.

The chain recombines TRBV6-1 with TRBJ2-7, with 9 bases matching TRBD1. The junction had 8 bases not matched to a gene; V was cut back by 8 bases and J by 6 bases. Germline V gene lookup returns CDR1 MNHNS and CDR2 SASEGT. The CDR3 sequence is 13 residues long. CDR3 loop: CASGTGYRFEQYF. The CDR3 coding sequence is TGTGCCAGCGGGACAGGGTATCGTTTCGAGCAGTACTTC.

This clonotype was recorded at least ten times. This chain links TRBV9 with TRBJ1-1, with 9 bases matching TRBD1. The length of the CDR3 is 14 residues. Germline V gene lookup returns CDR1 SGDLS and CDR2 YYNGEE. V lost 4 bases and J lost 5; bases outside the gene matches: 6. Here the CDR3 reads CASSPQQGATEAFF. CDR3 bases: TGTGCCAGCAGCCCACAACAGGGGGCAACTGAAGCTTTCTTT.

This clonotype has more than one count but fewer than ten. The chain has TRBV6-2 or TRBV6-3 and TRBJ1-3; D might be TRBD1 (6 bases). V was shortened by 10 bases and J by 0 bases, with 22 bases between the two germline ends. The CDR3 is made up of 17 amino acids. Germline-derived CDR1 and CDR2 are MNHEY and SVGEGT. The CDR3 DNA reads TGTGCCACCAACCGGCCCTTGGACAGCGCCTCTGGAAACACCATATATTTT. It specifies CATNRPLDSASGNTIYF.

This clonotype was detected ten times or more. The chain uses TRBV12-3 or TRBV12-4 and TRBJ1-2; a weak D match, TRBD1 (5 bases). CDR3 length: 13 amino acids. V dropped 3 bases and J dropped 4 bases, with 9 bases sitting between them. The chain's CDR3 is CASSLGRAYGYTF. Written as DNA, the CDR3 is TGTGCCAGCAGTTTGGGCAGGGCCTATGGCTACACCTTC.

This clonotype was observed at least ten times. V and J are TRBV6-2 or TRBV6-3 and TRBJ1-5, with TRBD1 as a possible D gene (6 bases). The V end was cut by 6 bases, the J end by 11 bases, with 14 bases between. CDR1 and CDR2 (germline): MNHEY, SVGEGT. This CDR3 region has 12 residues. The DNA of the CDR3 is TGTGCCAGCAGCTTCGGACAGCAGGCCCAGCATTTT. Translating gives CASSFGQQAQHF.

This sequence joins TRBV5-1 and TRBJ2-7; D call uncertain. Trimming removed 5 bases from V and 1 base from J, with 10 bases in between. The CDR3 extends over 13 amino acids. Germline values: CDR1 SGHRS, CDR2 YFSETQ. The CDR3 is CASRPASSYEQYF. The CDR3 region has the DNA TGCGCCAGCAGGCCAGCTTCTTCCTACGAGCAGTACTTC.

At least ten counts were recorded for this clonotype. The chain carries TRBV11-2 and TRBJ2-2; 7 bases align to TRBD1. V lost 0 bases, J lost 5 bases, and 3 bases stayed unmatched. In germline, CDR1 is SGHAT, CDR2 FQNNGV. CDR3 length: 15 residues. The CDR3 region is CASSLEQGHTGELFF. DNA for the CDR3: TGTGCCAGCAGCTTAGAACAGGGGCATACCGGGGAGCTGTTTTTT.

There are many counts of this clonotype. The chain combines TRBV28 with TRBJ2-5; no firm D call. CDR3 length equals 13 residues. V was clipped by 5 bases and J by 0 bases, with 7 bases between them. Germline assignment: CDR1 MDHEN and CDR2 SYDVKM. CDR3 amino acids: CASSRHYQETQYF. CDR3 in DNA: TGTGCCAGCAGTAGACACTACCAAGAGACCCAGTACTTC.

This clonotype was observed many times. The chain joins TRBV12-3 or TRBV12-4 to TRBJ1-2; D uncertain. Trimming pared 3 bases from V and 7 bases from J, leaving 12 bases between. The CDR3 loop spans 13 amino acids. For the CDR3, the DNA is TGTGCCAGCAGTTTGGGAGAGGTGGTTGGCTACACCTTC. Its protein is CASSLGEVVGYTF.

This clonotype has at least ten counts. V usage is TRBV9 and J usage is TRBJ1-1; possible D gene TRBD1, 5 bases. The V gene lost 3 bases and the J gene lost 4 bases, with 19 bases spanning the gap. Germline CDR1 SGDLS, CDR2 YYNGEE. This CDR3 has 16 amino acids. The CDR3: CASSDREQESVTEAFF. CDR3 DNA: TGTGCCAGCAGCGATAGAGAACAGGAGTCGGTCACTGAAGCTTTCTTT.

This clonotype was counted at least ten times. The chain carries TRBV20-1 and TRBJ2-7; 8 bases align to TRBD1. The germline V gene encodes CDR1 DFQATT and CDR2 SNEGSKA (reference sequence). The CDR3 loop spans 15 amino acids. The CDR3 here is CLATLGTGLGYEQYF. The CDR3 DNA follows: TGCTTAGCCACCTTAGGGACAGGCCTAGGGTACGAGCAGTACTTC.

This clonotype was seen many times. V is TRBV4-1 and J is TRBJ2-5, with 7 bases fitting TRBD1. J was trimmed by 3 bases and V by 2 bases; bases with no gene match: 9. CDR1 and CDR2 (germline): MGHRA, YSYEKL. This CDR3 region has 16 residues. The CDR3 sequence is CASSQRIKTGKETQYF. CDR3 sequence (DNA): TGCGCCAGCAGCCAAAGGATAAAGACAGGGAAAGAGACCCAGTACTTC.

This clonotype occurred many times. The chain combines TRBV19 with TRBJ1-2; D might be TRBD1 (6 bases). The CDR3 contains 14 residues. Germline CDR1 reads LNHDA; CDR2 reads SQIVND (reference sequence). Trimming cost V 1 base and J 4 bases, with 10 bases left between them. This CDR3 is CASSIGRGAYGYTF. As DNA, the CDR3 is TGTGCCAGTAGTATAGGCCGGGGGGCCTATGGCTACACCTTC.

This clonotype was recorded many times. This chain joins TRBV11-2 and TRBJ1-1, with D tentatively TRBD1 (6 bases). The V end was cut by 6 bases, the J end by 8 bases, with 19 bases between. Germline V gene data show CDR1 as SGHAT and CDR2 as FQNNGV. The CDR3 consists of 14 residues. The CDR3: CASSRLTGRAEAFF. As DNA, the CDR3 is TGTGCCAGCAGTCGCCTAACAGGGAGGGCGGAAGCTTTCTTT.

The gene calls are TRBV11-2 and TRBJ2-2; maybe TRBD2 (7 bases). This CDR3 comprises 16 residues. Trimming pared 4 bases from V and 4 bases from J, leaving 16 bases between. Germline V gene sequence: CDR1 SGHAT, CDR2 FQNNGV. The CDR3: CASSSAWGGLTGELFF. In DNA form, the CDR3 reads TGTGCCAGCAGCTCTGCGTGGGGGGGGCTCACCGGGGAGCTGTTTTTT.

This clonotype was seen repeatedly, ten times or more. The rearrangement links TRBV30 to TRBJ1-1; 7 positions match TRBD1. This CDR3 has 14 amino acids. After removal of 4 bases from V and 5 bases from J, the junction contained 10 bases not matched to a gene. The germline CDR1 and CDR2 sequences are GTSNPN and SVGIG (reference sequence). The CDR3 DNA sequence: TGTGCCTGGACCAGACAGGGTGGCTGGACTGAAGCTTTCTTT. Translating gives CAWTRQGGWTEAFF.

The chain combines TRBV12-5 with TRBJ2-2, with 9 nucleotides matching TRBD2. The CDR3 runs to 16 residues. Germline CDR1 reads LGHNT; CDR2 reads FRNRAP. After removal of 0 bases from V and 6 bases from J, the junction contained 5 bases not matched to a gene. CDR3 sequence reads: CASGLVASGGPGELFF. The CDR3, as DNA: TGTGCTAGTGGTTTGGTAGCCAGCGGGGGGCCCGGGGAGCTGTTTTTT.

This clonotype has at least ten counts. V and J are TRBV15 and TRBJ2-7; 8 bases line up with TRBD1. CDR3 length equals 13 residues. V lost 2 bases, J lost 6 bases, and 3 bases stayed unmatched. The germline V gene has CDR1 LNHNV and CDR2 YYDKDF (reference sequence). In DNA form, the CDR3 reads TGTGCCACCAGCAGATTACAGGGGGGCGAGCAGTACTTC. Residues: CATSRLQGGEQYF.

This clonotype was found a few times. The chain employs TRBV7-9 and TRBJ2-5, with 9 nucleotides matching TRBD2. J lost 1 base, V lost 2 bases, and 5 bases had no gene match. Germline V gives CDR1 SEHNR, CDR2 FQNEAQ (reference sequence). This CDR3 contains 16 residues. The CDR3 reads CASSLLSGRRQETQYF. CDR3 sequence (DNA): TGTGCCAGCAGCTTATTGAGCGGGAGGCGCCAAGAGACCCAGTACTTC.

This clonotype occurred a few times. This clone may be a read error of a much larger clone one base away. In nucleotides, the CDR3 is TGTGCCAGCAGTTTTAGGGGGGCGAAAGAGGCCCAGTACTTC. Amino acids: CASSFRGAKEAQYF. This rearrangement joins TRBV27 to TRBJ2-5; D is perhaps TRBD1 or TRBD2 (6 bases each). This CDR3 is 14 amino acids long. Germline CDR1 is MNHEY and CDR2 is SMNVEV (reference sequence).